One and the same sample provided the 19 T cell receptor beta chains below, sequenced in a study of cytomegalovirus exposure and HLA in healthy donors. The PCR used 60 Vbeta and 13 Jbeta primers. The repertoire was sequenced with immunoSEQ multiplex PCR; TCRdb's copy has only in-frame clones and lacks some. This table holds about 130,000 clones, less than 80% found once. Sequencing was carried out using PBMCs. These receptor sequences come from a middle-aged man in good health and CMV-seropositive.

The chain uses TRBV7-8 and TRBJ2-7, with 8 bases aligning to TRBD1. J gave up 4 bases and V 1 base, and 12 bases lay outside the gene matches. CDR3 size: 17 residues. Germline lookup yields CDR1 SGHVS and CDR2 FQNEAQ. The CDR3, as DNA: TGTGCCAGCAGCTTAGTTTCAGCTCCGGGACAGGTGTACGAGCAGTACTTC. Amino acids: CASSLVSAPGQVYEQYF.

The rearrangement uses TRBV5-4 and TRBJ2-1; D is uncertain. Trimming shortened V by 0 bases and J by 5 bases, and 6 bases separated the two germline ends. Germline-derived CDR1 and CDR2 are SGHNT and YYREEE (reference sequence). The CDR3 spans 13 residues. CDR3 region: CASSLVDNNEQFF. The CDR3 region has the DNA TGTGCCAGCAGCTTGGTAGATAACAATGAGCAGTTCTTC.

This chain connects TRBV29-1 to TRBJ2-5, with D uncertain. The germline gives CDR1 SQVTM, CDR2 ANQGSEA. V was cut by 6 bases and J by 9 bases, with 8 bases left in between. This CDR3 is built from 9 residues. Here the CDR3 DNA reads TGCAGCGTGGCCCCCGCCCAGTACTTC. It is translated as CSVAPAQYF.

DNA for the CDR3: TGTGCCTGGTCCACAGCGGGGGGTAGCTACAATGAGCAGTTCTTC. The encoded protein is CAWSTAGGSYNEQFF. The gene calls are TRBV30 and TRBJ2-1; 9 bases are shared with TRBD2. After removal of 5 bases from V and 3 bases from J, the junction contained 8 bases not matched to a gene. Germline-derived CDR1 and CDR2 are GTSNPN and SVGIG (reference sequence). This CDR3 is built from 15 residues.

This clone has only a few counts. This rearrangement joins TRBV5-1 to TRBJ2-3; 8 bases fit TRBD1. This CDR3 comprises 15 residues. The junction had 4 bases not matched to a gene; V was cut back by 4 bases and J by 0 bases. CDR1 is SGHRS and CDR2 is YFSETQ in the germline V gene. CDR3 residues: CASSRTGTSTDTQYF. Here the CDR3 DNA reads TGCGCCAGCAGCCGGACAGGGACTAGCACAGATACGCAGTATTTT.

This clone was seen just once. The CDR3 loop reads CASSLGSSTEAFF. Written as DNA, the CDR3 is TGTGCCAGCAGCTTAGGGTCGAGCACTGAAGCTTTCTTT. The V gene is TRBV7-9, the J gene TRBJ1-1; no firm D call. The V gene's germline CDR1 is SEHNR and CDR2 FQNEAQ (reference sequence). The V end was cut by 1 base, the J end by 4 bases, with 7 bases between. The CDR3 loop spans 13 amino acids.

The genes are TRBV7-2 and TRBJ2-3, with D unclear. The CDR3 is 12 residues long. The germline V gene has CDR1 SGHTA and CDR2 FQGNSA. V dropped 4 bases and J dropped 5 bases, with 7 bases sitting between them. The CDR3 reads CASSSLGDTQYF. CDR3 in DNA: TGTGCCAGCAGCTCCCTAGGAGATACGCAGTATTTT.

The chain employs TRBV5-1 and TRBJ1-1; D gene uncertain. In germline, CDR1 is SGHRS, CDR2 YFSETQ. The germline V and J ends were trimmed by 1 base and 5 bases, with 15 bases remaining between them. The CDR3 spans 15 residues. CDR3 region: CASSLRSRGLTEAFF. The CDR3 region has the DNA TGCGCCAGCAGCTTGAGGTCCCGCGGATTGACTGAAGCTTTCTTT.

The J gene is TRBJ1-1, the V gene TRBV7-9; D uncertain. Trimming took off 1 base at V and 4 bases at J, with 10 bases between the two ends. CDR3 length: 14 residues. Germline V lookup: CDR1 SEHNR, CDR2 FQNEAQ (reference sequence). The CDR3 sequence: CASSLDGSSTEAFF. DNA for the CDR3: TGTGCCAGCAGCTTAGATGGGAGTTCCACTGAAGCTTTCTTT.

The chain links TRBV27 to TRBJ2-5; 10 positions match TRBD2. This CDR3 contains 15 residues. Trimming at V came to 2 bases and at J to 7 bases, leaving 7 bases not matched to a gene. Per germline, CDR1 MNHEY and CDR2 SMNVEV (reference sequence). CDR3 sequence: CASSLVASGSGTQYF. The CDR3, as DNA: TGTGCCAGCAGTTTAGTGGCTAGCGGGAGCGGGACCCAGTACTTC.

Here the CDR3 reads CASSRDSMNTEAFF. The CDR3, as DNA: TGCGCCAGCAGCCGCGACAGTATGAACACTGAAGCTTTCTTT. The chain joins TRBV5-1 to TRBJ1-1, with a weak D call TRBD1 (5 bases). Per germline, CDR1 SGHRS and CDR2 YFSETQ. This CDR3 comprises 14 residues. V lost 4 bases and J lost 0, with 10 bases in between.

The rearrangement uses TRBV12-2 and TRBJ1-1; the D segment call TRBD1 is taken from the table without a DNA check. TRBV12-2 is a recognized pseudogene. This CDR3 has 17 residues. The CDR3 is CASRLGVPQGGNTEAFF. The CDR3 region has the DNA TGTGCAAGTCGCTTAGGAGTTCCTCAGGGGGGCAACACTGAAGCTTTCTTT.

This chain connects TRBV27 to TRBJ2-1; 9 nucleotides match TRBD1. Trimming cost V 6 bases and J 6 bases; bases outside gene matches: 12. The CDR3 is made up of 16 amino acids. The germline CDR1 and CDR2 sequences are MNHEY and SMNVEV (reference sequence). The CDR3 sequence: CASRSWTGEYPNEQFF. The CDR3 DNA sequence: TGTGCCAGCAGGTCATGGACAGGGGAGTATCCCAATGAGCAGTTCTTC.

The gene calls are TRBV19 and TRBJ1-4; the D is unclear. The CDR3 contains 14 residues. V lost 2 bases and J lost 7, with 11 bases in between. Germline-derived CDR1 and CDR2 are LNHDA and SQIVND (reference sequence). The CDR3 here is CASSIQVGTEKLFF. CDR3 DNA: TGTGCCAGTAGTATACAGGTCGGAACTGAAAAACTGTTTTTT.

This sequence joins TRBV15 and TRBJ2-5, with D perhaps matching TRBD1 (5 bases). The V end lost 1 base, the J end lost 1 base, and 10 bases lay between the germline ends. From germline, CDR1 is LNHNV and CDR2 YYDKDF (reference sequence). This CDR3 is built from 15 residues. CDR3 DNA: TGTGCCACCAGCAGAGGAAGGGGTATCCAAGAGACCCAGTACTTC. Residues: CATSRGRGIQETQYF.

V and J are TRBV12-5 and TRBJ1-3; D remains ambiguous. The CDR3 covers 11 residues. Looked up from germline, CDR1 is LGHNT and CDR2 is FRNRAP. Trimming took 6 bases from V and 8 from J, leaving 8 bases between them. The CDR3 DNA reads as TGTGCTAGTGGCACCGGGTACACCATATATTTT. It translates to CASGTGYTIYF.

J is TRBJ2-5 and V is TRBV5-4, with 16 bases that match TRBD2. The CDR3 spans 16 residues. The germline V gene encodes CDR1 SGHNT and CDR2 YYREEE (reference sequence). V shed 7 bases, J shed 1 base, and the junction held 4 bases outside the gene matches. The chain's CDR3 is CASGTSGRGGQETQYF. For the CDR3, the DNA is TGTGCCAGCGGGACTAGCGGGAGGGGGGGCCAAGAGACCCAGTACTTC. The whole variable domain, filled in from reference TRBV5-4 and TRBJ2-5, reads ETGVTQSPTHLIKTRGQQVTLRCSSQSGHNTVSWYQQALGQGPQFIFQYYREEENGRGNFPPRFSGLQFPNYSSELNVNALELDDSALYLCASGTSGRGGQETQYFGPGTRLLVL.

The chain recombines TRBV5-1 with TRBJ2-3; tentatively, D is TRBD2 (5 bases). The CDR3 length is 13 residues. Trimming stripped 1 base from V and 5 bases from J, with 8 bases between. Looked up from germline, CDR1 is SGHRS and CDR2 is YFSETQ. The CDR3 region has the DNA TGCGCCAGCAGCTTGCGGGGTGAAGATACGCAGTATTTT. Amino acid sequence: CASSLRGEDTQYF.

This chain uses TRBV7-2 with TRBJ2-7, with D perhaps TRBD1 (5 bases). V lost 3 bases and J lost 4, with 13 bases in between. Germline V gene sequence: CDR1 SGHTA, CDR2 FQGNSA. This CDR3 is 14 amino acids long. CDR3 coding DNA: TGTGCCAGCAGCTTGGGCAGGGAAGGTTACGAGCAGTACTTC. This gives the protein CASSLGREGYEQYF.